What follows describes a single T cell receptor beta chain. The antigen is undetermined. The source of the sample is a study of T cell responses to AZD1222 COVID-19 vaccine. Whole-study findings and limits: Donors were largely white British and mainly female; clonal diversity was possibly underestimated.

The CDR3 has 14 amino acids. Trimming stripped 0 bases from V and 13 bases from J, with 15 bases between. Per germline, CDR1 SGHAT and CDR2 FQNNGV. Profiling relied on immunoSEQ multiplex PCR, and the TCRdb table lists in-frame clones only, not all of them. This sample has approximately 89,000 clones, with roughly 84% found just once. The chain uses TRBV11-2 and TRBJ1-4; D uncertain. The specimen comprised peripheral blood, sampled 28 days after the second AZD1222 dose. The TCR originated in an adult who received the AZD1222 COVID-19 vaccine. CDR3 bases: TGTGCCAGCAGCTTAGACCCCTTTCCCCCGGGACTGTTTTTT. Amino acid sequence: CASSLDPFPPGLFF.